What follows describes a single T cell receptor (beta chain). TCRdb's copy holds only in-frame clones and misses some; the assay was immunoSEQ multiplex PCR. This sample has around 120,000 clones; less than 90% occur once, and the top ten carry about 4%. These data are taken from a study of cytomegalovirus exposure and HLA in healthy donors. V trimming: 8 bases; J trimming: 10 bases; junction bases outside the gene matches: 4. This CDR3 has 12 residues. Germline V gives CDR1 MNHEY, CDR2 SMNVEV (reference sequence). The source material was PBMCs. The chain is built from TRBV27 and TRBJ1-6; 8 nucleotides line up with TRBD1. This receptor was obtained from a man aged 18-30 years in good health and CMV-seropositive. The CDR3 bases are TGTGCCAGCCAGGGGGCTGGATCACCCCTCCACTTT. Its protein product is CASQGAGSPLHF.